This T cell receptor beta chain was captured in a study of CD8 T cells in ankylosing spondylitis. Using quantitative 5'-RACE with molecular barcodes, the authors made TCR beta libraries. TCRdb called the 5' RACE reads again in MiXCR, with one record for every CDR3 protein. The sample shows about 450,000 distinct CDR3 sequences, 25% to 30% of them seen only once. As concerns this clonotype: Antigen: not known.

Deletions cut 7 bases from V and 1 base from J, with 10 bases between. The CDR3 is made up of 13 amino acids. Whole-study results and caveats: For ankylosing spondylitis blood, a TCR beta motif of seven to nine highly homologous variants appeared characteristic. Some of the motif variants had earlier been found in reactive arthritis patients' fluid and blood. Matched ankylosing spondylitis synovial fluid reportedly showed significant enrichment of disease-linked clones.

The specimen was blood, either unsorted or a sorted T cell fraction (not recorded which). This chain uses TRBV12-3 or TRBV12-4 with TRBJ1-1; no clear D. The sequence derives from a male donor with ankylosing spondylitis. The CDR3 protein is CASTLTKNTEAFF. In DNA form, the CDR3 reads TGTGCCAGCACTCTGACAAAGAACACTGAAGCTTTCTTT.